The T cell receptor beta chain described here comes from a study of T-cell memory formation after mild COVID-19. V lost 8 bases and J lost 0, with 9 bases in between. This CDR3 has 13 residues. Germline CDR1 and CDR2: ENHRY and SYGVKD. The sample holds a few counts of this clonotype. Constant-segment primers and 5'RACE yielded cDNA libraries for TCR alpha and TCR beta, each carrying sample barcodes and UMIs. TCRdb itself ran the 5' RACE reads through MiXCR, one entry per CDR3 protein. The sample shows roughly 410,000 distinct CDR3 sequences, about 24% of them seen only once. The genes are TRBV10-3 and TRBJ2-3; possible D gene TRBD1, 6 bases. Sequencing was performed on PBMCs or a T cell subset sorted from them (not recorded which). The sequence was collected from an adult woman who had mild COVID-19 (a few samples of this study predate the infection). Cell type and time point are not known. The CDR3, as DNA: TGTGCCATCGGGGGACACAGCACAGATACGCAGTATTTT. It is translated as CAIGGHSTDTQYF.